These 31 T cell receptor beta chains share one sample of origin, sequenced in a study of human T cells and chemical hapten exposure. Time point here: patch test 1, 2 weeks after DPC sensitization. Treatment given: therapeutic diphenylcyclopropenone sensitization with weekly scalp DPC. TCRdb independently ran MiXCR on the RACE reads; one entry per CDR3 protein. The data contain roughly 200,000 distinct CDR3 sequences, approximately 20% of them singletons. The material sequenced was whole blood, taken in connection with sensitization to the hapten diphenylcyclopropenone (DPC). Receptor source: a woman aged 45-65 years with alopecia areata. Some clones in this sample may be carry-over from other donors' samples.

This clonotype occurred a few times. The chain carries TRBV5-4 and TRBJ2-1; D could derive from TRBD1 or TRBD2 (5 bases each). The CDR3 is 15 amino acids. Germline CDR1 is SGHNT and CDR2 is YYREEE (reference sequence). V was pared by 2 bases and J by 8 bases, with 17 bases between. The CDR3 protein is CASSFYGGLVDEQFF. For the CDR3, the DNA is TGTGCCAGCAGCTTTTATGGGGGATTAGTAGATGAGCAGTTCTTC.

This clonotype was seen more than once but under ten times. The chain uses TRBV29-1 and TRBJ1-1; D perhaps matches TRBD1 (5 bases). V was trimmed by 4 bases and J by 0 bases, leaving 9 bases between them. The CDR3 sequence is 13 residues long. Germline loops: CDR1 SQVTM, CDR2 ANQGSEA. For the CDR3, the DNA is TGCAGCGTTGGAACAGGCATGAACACTGAAGCTTTCTTT. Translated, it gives CSVGTGMNTEAFF.

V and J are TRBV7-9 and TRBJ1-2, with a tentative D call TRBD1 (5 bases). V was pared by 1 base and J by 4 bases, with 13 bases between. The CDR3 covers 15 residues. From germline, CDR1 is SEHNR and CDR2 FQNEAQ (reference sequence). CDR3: CASSLGGARVYGYTF. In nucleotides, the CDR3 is TGTGCCAGCAGCTTAGGAGGGGCGCGCGTCTATGGCTACACCTTC.

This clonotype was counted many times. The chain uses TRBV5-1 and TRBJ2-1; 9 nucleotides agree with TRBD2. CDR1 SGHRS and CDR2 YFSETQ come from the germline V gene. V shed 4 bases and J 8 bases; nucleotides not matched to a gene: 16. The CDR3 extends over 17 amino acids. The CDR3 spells CASSARPSGITQDEQFF. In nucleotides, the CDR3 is TGCGCCAGCAGCGCGAGGCCTAGCGGGATTACCCAGGATGAGCAGTTCTTC.

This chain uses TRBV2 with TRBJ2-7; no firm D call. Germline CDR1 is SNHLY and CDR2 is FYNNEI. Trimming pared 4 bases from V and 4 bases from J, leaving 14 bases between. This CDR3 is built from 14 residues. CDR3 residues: CASSGSPGPYEQYF. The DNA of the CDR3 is TGTGCCAGCAGTGGGAGCCCGGGTCCTTACGAGCAGTACTTC.

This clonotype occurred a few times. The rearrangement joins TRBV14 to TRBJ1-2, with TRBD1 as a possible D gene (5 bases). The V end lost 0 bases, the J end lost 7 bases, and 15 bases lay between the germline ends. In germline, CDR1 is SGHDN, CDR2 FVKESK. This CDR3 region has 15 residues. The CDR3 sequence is CASSQDRVVLSGYTF. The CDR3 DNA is TGTGCCAGCAGCCAAGACAGGGTCGTTTTGAGTGGCTACACCTTC.

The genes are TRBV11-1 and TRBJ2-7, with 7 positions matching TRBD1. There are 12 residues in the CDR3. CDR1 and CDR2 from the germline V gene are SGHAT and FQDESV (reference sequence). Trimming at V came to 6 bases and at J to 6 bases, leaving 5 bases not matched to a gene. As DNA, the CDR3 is TGTGCCAGCAGGAGAGGGGGCGGCGAGCAGTACTTC. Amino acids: CASRRGGGEQYF.

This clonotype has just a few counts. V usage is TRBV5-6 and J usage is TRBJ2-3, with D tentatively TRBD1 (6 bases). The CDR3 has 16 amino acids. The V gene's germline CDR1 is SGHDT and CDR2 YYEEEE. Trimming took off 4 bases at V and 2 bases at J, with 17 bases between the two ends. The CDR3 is CASSLIGQLLTDTQYF. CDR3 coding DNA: TGTGCCAGCAGCCTGATCGGACAGCTTCTCACAGATACGCAGTATTTT.

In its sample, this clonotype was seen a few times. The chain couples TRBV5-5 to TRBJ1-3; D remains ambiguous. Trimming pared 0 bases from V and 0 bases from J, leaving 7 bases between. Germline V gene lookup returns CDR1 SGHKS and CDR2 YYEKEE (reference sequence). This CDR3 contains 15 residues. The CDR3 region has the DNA TGTGCCAGCAGCTTGGGCCAAATCTCTGGAAACACCATATATTTT. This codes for CASSLGQISGNTIYF.

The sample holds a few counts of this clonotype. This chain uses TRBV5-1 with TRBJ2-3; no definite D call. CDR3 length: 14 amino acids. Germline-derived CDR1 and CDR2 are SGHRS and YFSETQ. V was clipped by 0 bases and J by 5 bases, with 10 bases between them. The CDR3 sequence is CASSLGATGDTQYF. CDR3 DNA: TGCGCCAGCAGCTTGGGGGCGACGGGAGATACGCAGTATTTT.

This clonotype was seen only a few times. The CDR3 nucleotides are TGTGCCAGCAGTACCCGACTAGCGTCCGGTAATGAGCAGTTCTTC. Protein product: CASSTRLASGNEQFF. The rearrangement uses TRBV6-5 and TRBJ2-1; 8 bases match TRBD2. J lost 7 bases, V lost 5 bases, and 10 bases had no gene match. This CDR3 has 15 amino acids. Germline values: CDR1 MNHEY, CDR2 SVGAGI.

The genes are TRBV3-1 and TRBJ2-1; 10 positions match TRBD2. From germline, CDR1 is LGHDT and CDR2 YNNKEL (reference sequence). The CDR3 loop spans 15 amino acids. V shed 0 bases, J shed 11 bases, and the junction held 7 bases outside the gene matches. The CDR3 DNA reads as TGTGCCAGCAGCCAAGAATGGCTAGCGGGAGCGAAGCAGTTCTTC. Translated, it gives CASSQEWLAGAKQFF.

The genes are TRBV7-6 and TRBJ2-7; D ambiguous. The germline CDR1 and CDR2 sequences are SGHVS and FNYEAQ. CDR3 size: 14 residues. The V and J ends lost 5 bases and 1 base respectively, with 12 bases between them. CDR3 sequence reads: CASSPGGRSYEQYF. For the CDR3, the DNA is TGTGCCAGCAGCCCAGGCGGCAGATCCTACGAGCAGTACTTC.

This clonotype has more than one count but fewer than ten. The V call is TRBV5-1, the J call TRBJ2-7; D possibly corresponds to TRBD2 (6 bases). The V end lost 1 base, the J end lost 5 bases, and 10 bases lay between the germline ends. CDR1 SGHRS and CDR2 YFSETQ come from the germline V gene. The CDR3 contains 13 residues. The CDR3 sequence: CASSLQLADEQYF. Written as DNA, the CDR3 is TGCGCCAGCAGCTTGCAACTAGCTGACGAGCAGTACTTC. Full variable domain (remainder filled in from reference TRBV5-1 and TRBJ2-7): KAGVTQTPRYLIKTRGQQVTLSCSPISGHRSVSWYQQTPGQGLQFLFEYFSETQRNKGNFPGRFSGRQFSNSRSEMNVSTLELGDSALYLCASSLQLADEQYFGPGTRLTVT.

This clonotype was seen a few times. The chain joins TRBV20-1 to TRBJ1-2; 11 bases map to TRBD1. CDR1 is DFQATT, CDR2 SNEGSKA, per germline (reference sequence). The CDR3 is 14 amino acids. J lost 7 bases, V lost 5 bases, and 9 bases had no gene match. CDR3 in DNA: TGCAGTGCTGACGCACCGGGACAGGGGGTTGGCTACACCTTC. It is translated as CSADAPGQGVGYTF.

The CDR3 region is CASSFPLAGASYEQYF. The CDR3 coding sequence is TGTGCCAGCAGTTTCCCCCTAGCGGGGGCTTCCTACGAGCAGTACTTC. The V gene is TRBV6-2 or TRBV6-3, the J gene TRBJ2-7, with 10 bases matching TRBD2. After removal of 4 bases from V and 1 base from J, the junction contained 7 bases not matched to a gene. This CDR3 spans 16 amino acids. The germline CDR1 and CDR2 sequences are MNHEY and SVGEGT.

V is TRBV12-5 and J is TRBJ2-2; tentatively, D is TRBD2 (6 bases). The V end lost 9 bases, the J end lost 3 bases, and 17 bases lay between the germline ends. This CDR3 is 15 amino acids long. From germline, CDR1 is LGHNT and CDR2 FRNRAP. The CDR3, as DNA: TGTGCTAGCGCTGGGAGGACTACTCACACCGGGGAGCTGTTTTTT. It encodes CASAGRTTHTGELFF.

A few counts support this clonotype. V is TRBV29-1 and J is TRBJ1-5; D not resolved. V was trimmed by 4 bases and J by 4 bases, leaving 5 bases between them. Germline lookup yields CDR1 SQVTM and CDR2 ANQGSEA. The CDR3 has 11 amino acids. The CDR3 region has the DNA TGCAGCGTTGGGGGAAATCAGCCCCAGCATTTT. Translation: CSVGGNQPQHF. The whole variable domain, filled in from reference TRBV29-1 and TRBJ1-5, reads SAVISQKPSRDICQRGTSLTIQCQVDSQVTMMFWYRQQPGQSLTLIATANQGSEATYESGFVIDKFPISRPNLTFSTLTVSNMSPEDSSIYLCSVGGNQPQHFGDGTRLSIL.

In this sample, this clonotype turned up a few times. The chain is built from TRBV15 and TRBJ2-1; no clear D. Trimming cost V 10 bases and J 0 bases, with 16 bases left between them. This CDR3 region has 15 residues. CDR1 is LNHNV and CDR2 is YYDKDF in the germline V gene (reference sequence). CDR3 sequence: CASRLSLNSYNEQFF. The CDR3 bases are TGTGCCAGCCGACTCTCTTTAAACTCCTACAATGAGCAGTTCTTC.

The CDR3: CASSQDARGRGSGANVLTF. The CDR3 nucleotides are TGCGCCAGCAGCCAAGATGCCCGCGGGAGAGGCAGTGGGGCCAACGTCCTGACTTTC. V is TRBV4-1 and J is TRBJ2-6; 7 bases map to TRBD2. The junction had 11 bases not matched to a gene; V was cut back by 0 bases and J by 3 bases. This CDR3 spans 19 amino acids. Germline lookup yields CDR1 MGHRA and CDR2 YSYEKL.

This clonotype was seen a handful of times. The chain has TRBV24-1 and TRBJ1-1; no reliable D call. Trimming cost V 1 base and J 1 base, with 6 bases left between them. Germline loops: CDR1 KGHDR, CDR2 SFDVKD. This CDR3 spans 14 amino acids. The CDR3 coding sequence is TGTGCCACCAGTGATTTCTCAGCGAACACTGAAGCTTTCTTT. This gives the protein CATSDFSANTEAFF.

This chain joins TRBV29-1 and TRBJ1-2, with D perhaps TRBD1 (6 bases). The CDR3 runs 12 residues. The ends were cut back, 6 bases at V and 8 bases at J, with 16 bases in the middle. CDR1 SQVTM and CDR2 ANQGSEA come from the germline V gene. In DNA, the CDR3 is TGCAGCGTGAAGACACAGGGAGAGGGCTACACCTTC. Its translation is CSVKTQGEGYTF.

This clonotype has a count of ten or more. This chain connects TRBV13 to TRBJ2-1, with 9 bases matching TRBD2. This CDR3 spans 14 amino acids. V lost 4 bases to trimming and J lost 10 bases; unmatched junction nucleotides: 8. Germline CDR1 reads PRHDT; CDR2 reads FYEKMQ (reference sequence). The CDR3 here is CASSSGLLAGEQFF. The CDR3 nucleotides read TGTGCCAGCAGCTCCGGGCTGCTAGCGGGGGAGCAGTTCTTC.

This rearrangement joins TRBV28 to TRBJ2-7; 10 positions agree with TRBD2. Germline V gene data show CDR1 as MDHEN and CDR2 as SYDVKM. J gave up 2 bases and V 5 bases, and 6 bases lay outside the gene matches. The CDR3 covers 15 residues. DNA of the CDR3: TGTGCCAGCAGTGCTCTAGCGGGAGTCCCCTACGAGCAGTACTTC. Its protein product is CASSALAGVPYEQYF.

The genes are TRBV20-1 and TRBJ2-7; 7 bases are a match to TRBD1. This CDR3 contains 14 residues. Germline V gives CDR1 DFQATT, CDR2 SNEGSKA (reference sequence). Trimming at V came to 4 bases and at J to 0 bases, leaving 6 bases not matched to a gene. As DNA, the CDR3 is TGCAGTGCTAAGGGACAGAAGAGCTCCTACGAGCAGTACTTC. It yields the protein CSAKGQKSSYEQYF.

The CDR3 reads CASSLGGQAQETQYF. Here the CDR3 DNA reads TGTGCCAGCAGTTTGGGGGGACAGGCTCAAGAGACCCAGTACTTC. The rearrangement links TRBV12-3 or TRBV12-4 to TRBJ2-5, with 8 bases matching TRBD1. The CDR3 consists of 15 residues. The ends lost 3 bases at V and 2 bases at J; junction bases unmatched: 5.

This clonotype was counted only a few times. In DNA form, the CDR3 reads TGTGCCAGCGGAATCTCTGGGGCCAACGTCCTGACTTTC. Its translation: CASGISGANVLTF. The chain carries TRBV12-3 or TRBV12-4 and TRBJ2-6, with unresolved D. The CDR3 covers 13 residues. Trimming removed 8 bases from V and 0 bases from J, with 5 bases in between.

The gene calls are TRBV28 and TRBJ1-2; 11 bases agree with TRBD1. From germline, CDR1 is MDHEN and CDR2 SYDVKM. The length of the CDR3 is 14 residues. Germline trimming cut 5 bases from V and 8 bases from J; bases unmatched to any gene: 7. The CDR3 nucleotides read TGTGCCAGCAGTGGGGGACAGGGGGGCGGAGGCTACACCTTC. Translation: CASSGGQGGGGYTF.

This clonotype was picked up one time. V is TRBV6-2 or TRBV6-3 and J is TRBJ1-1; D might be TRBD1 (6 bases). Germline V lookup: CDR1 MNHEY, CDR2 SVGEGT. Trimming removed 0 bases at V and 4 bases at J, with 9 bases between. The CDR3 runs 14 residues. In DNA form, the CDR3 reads TGTGCCAGCAGTTACTCGCCCAGGGGCACTGAAGCTTTCTTT. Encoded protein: CASSYSPRGTEAFF.

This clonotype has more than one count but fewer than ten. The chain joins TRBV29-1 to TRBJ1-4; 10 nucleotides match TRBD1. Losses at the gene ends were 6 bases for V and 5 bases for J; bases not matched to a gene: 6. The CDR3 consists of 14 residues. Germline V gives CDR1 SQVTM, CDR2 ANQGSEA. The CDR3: CSVGMGQGNEKLFF. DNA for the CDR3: TGCAGCGTGGGAATGGGACAGGGGAATGAAAAACTGTTTTTT.

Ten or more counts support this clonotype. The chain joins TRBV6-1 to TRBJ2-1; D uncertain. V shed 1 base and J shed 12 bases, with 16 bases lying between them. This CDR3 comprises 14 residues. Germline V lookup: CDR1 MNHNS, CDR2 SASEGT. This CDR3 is CASSEEIGRSVQFF. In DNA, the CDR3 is TGTGCCAGCAGTGAAGAAATCGGGCGAAGTGTGCAGTTCTTC.